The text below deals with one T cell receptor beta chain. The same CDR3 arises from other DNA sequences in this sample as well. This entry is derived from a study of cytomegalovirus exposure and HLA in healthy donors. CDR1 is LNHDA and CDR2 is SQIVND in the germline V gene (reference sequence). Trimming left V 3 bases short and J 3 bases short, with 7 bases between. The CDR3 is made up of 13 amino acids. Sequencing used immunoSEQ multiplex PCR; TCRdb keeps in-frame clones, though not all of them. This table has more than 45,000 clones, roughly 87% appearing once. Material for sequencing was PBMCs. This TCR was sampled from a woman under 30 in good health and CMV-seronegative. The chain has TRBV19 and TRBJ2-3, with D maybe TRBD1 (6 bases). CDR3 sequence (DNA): TGTGCCAGTAGTATGCAGGGGACAGATACGCAGTATTTT. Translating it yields CASSMQGTDTQYF.